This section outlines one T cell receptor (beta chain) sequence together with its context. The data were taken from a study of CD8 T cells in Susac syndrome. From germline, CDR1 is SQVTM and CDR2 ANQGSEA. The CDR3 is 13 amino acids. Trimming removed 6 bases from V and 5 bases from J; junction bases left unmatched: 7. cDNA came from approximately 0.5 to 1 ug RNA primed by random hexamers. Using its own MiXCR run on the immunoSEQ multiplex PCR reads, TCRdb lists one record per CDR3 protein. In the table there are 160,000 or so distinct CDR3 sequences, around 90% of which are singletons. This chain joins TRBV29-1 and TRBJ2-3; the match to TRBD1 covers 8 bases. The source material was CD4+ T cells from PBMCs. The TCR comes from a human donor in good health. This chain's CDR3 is CSVSRGRGDTQYF. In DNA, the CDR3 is TGCAGCGTGAGCAGGGGGCGAGGAGATACGCAGTATTTT.